Listed below are T cell receptor beta chains from one sample, sequenced in a study of blood T cell repertoires in COVID-19. Only in-frame clones appear in the TCRdb table, and some are missing; sequencing was by immunoSEQ multiplex PCR. The sample lists about 360,000 clones, around 88% occurring once. Material: peripheral blood. The receptors come from a woman aged 55 to 70 with COVID-19, enrolled during active disease. CDR3s include the opening cysteine and the closing phenylalanine or tryptophan. D genes are given only for firm matches. Part of the rows lack a size; the others show once, few, many or a class for expanded clones.

size: .; J: TRBJ2-5; D: TRBD1; V: TRBV7-2; DNA: TGTGCCAGCCGGCGACAGGGGGCGACCCAGTACTTC; CDR3: CASRRQGATQYF
size: .; J: TRBJ2-3; D: TRBD2; V: TRBV6-1; DNA: TGTGCCAGCAGTGAAGGCAGACTAGCGGGCTCTAGCACAGATACGCAGTATTTT; CDR3: CASSEGRLAGSSTDTQYF
size: .; J: TRBJ2-1; D: .; V: TRBV5-6; DNA: TGTGCCAGCAGCTTAAACAGGGGGGGCTACAATGAGCAGTTCTTC; CDR3: CASSLNRGGYNEQFF
size: .; J: TRBJ2-1; D: TRBD2; V: TRBV10-3; DNA: TGTGCCATCTCCCGCTGGGGTAGCGGGGGGGACGGTTTCTACAATGAGCAGTTCTTC; CDR3: CAISRWGSGGDGFYNEQFF
size: .; J: TRBJ2-5; D: .; V: TRBV5-6; DNA: TGTGCCAGCAGCTTGGCTAACCAAGAGACCCAGTACTTC; CDR3: CASSLANQETQYF
size: .; J: TRBJ1-3; D: TRBD1; V: TRBV13; DNA: TGTGCCAGCAGCCCCCCCTGGGACAGGGGGGTCTCCGGAAACACCATATATTTT; CDR3: CASSPPWDRGVSGNTIYF
size: .; J: TRBJ1-1; D: .; V: TRBV30; DNA: TGTGCCTGGAGCTTTGGGGCTGGTGGGGAAGCTTTCTTT; CDR3: CAWSFGAGGEAFF
size: .; J: TRBJ1-6; D: .; V: TRBV3-1/TRBV3-2; DNA: TGTGCCAGCAGCCAAGTTAGAAATAATTCACCCCTCCACTTT; CDR3: CASSQVRNNSPLHF
size: .; J: TRBJ2-1; D: .; V: TRBV7-2; DNA: TGTGCCAGCAGCTTATTCGGGGTAGCCAATGAGCAGTTCTTC; CDR3: CASSLFGVANEQFF
size: .; J: TRBJ1-1; D: TRBD1; V: TRBV5-6; DNA: TGTGCCAGCAGCTTGGTCAGGGGGGACGGAGCTTTCTTT; CDR3: CASSLVRGDGAFF
size: .; J: TRBJ2-2; D: .; V: TRBV2; DNA: TGTGCCAGCAGTGAAACGCTAGGGGGCACCGGGGAGCTGTTTTTT; CDR3: CASSETLGGTGELFF
size: .; J: TRBJ2-1; D: TRBD1; V: TRBV2; DNA: TGTGCCAGCAGCGGGACAGGGGGCGGTGAGCAGTTCTTC; CDR3: CASSGTGGGEQFF
size: .; J: TRBJ1-3; D: TRBD1; V: TRBV5-6; DNA: TGTGCCAGCAGCCAGACAGGGAGTCGGGCAGGAAACACCATATATTTT; CDR3: CASSQTGSRAGNTIYF
size: .; J: TRBJ1-1; D: TRBD1; V: TRBV24-1; DNA: TGTGCCACCAGCGAGATTTTGGGGACAGGGGATGTAACTGAAGCTTTCTTT; CDR3: CATSEILGTGDVTEAFF
size: .; J: TRBJ2-5; D: .; V: TRBV23-1; DNA: TGCGCCAGCAGTCAATCCATAGTCGGAGAGACCCAGTACTTC; CDR3: CASSQSIVGETQYF
size: .; J: TRBJ2-1; D: TRBD2; V: TRBV7-9; DNA: TGTGCCAGCAATAGCGGGGGTTCGTACAATGAGCAGTTCTTC; CDR3: CASNSGGSYNEQFF
size: .; J: TRBJ1-1; D: .; V: TRBV27; DNA: TGTGCCAGCAGTCTATACCCCACAGGGTTTGTTATGAACACTGAAGCTTTCTTT; CDR3: CASSLYPTGFVMNTEAFF
size: .; J: TRBJ2-5; D: .; V: TRBV19; DNA: TGTGCCAGTATTCGGGATACGAATGAAGAGACCCAGTACTTC; CDR3: CASIRDTNEETQYF
size: few; J: TRBJ2-5; D: .; V: TRBV9; DNA: TGTGCCAGCAGCGACCCAGGGACCCAGTACTTC; CDR3: CASSDPGTQYF